The entry that follows covers one TCR beta chain sequence. What it recognizes is unknown. This record comes from a study of B cell selection in AIRE deficiency. The length of the CDR3 is 16 residues. The germline gives CDR1 SGDLS, CDR2 YYNGEE. V was cut by 3 bases and J by 2 bases, with 14 bases left in between. Conventional CD4 T cells were sorted as CD4+CD127+ cells. Study conclusions and caveats: Healthy donors alone shared about a third of thousands of Treg sequences; patients alone about 10%.

Libraries were prepared by immunoSEQ multiplex PCR; TCRdb keeps only in-frame clonotypes and omits some of them. The sample holds under 25,000 clones, 97% seen once. The sequence was collected from a human donor with AIRE deficiency. Input material: conventional CD4+ T cells sorted from PBMCs. The rearrangement uses TRBV9 and TRBJ1-4; D is uncertain. The CDR3 DNA reads TGTGCCAGCAGCGAGATGGCCTTCACGACTAATGAAAAACTGTTTTTT. Protein sequence: CASSEMAFTTNEKLFF.